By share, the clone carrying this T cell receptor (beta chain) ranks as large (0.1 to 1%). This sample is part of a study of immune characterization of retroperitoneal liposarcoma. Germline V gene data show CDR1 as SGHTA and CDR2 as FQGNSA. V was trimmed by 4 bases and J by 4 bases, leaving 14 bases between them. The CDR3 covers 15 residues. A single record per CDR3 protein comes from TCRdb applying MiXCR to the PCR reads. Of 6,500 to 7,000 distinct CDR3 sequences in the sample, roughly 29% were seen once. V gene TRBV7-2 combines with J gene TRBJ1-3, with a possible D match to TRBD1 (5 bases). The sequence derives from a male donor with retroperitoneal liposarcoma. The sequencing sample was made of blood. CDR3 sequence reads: CASSWGSKRGNTIYF. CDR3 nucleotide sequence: TGTGCCAGCAGCTGGGGGAGTAAAAGGGGAAACACCATATATTTT.